The 11 T cell receptor beta chains below were found in one sample sequenced in a study of T cell clonality in common variable immunodeficiency. For these receptors, no antigen is known. Assay used: immunoSEQ multiplex PCR; TCRdb lists only in-frame clones, some missing. The sample contains fewer than 15,000 clones, none of them singletons. Study-wide points: Common variable immunodeficiency TCR beta sequences reportedly had fewer deletions and N-nucleotide insertions.

Sequenced: peripheral blood mononuclear cells. The receptors stem from a human donor with common variable immunodeficiency.

About this clone itself: The read terminates 3 residues ahead of where the CDR3 ends, so the germline J gene completes it. The chain combines TRBV19 with TRBJ2-7, with a possible D match to TRBD1 (6 bases). V was clipped by 6 bases and J by 3 bases, with 15 bases between them. The CDR3 has 14 residues. Germline V gives CDR1 LNHDA, CDR2 SQIVND (reference sequence). The CDR3 spells CASSIRGQIYEQYF. The DNA read from the CDR3 is TGTGCCAGTAGCATCCGCGGACAGATCTACGAG.

Worth noting for this clone: The sequenced fragment ends 3 residues before the CDR3 boundary, so the rest is inferred from the germline J gene. V and J are TRBV19 and TRBJ2-5; 11 positions match TRBD2. This CDR3 has 16 amino acids. With V trimmed by 3 bases and J by 5 bases, 8 bases remained unmatched. The germline CDR1 and CDR2 sequences are LNHDA and SQIVND (reference sequence). CDR3 bases read: TGTGCCAGTAGTATTTTAGCGGGGGGGCGAGGCGAGACC. Amino acid sequence: CASSILAGGRGET. The complete CDR3 protein is CASSILAGGRGETQYF.

The table lists this clone with many counts. The read terminates 3 residues ahead of where the CDR3 ends, so the germline J gene completes it. The chain employs TRBV7-2 and TRBJ1-6; a possible D gene is TRBD1 (5 bases). Germline V gene sequence: CDR1 SGHTA, CDR2 FQGNSA. The CDR3 length is 15 residues. Trimming took 5 bases from V and 9 from J, leaving 17 bases between them. The sequenced CDR3 bases are TGTGCCAGCAGCCTCCAGGCGACGGGGGGTTCACCC. Translated: CASSLQATGGSP. The entire CDR3 protein reads CASSLQATGGSPLHF.

A word on this clone: The read falls 3 residues short of the CDR3 end, and the missing part is taken from the germline J gene. J is TRBJ2-5 and V is TRBV13, with TRBD2 matching over 12 bases. The germline gives CDR1 PRHDT, CDR2 FYEKMQ (reference sequence). V dropped 3 bases and J dropped 5; count of bases not matched to a gene: 4. The CDR3 covers 15 residues. The CDR3 loop reads CASSFLAGGYETQYF. The DNA read from the CDR3 is TGTGCCAGCAGCTTTCTAGCGGGGGGGTATGAGACC.

This clone has just a few counts. The read terminates 3 residues ahead of where the CDR3 ends, so the germline J gene completes it. The rearrangement joins TRBV6-2 or TRBV6-3 to TRBJ2-3; 7 positions match TRBD2. The CDR3 consists of 15 residues. The trim removed 6 bases at V and 1 base at J, leaving 7 bases unmatched. Germline V gene lookup returns CDR1 MNHEY and CDR2 SVGEGT. CDR3 sequence reads: CASRVGLFGTDTQYF. Incomplete CDR3 DNA: TGTGCCAGCAGGGTGGGACTATTCGGCACAGATACG.

Concerning this clone: The missing CDR3 end, 3 residues past where the read stops, is filled in from the germline J gene. This rearrangement joins TRBV19 to TRBJ1-5, with 8 positions matching TRBD1. Trimming removed 5 bases from V and 1 base from J; junction bases left unmatched: 7. The CDR3 consists of 16 residues. Germline assignment: CDR1 LNHDA and CDR2 SQIVND (reference sequence). The chain's CDR3 is CASSPRTGLSNQPQHF. The sequenced CDR3 bases are TGTGCCAGTAGTCCCCGGACAGGGTTAAGCAATCAGCCC.

Details on this clone: The read ends 3 residues early relative to the CDR3; the germline J gene fills the gap. This chain joins TRBV19 and TRBJ2-1; D perhaps matches TRBD2 (6 bases). Germline V gives CDR1 LNHDA, CDR2 SQIVND (reference sequence). This CDR3 contains 14 residues. V lost 3 bases and J 4 bases, leaving 10 bases between the germline ends. The sequenced CDR3 bases are TGTGCCAGTAGTATGAGGAGGGGATACAATGAG. Its protein product is CASSMRRGYNE. The full CDR3 protein is CASSMRRGYNEQFF.

This clone was counted only a few times. The CDR3 loop is CASSPNRGSTDTQYF. The CDR3 bases that were read are TGTGCCAGCTCACCAAACAGGGGTAGCACAGATACG. The chain combines TRBV18 with TRBJ2-3; 7 bases align to TRBD1. The read finishes 3 residues shy of the CDR3 end, and the germline J gene is used to complete it. The CDR3 totals 15 residues. V shed 2 bases and J 0 bases; nucleotides not matched to a gene: 2. Germline assignment: CDR1 KGHSH and CDR2 LQKENI.

Of note for this clone: The CDR3 is cut off 3 residues early in the read; its end comes from the germline J gene. The V and J genes are TRBV13 and TRBJ2-7; 9 bases map to TRBD1. V lost 5 bases to trimming and J lost 3 bases; unmatched junction nucleotides: 23. Per germline, CDR1 PRHDT and CDR2 FYEKMQ (reference sequence). The CDR3 is 20 residues long. CDR3 protein: CASSARSKKPGQGWDYEQYF. The CDR3 DNA, read in part, is TGTGCCAGCAGCGCTCGGAGCAAGAAACCGGGACAGGGTTGGGACTACGAG.

Note on this clone: The CDR3 goes on 3 residues after the read ends, and that part is filled in from the germline J gene. The V call is TRBV18, the J call TRBJ2-7; D might be TRBD1 or TRBD2, each matching 5 bases. The germline gives CDR1 KGHSH, CDR2 LQKENI. This CDR3 spans 14 amino acids. Trimming removed 2 bases at V and 5 bases at J, with 13 bases between. CDR3 bases read: TGTGCCAGCTCACCATTAGGGGTGAGGGACGAG. Its protein product is CASSPLGVRDE. The full-length CDR3 reads as CASSPLGVRDEQYF.

A few counts support this clone. The read falls 3 residues short of the CDR3 end, and the missing part is taken from the germline J gene. The gene calls are TRBV30 and TRBJ2-5, with TRBD1 identical over 8 bases. The length of the CDR3 is 14 residues. V dropped 0 bases and J dropped 3; count of bases not matched to a gene: 3. The germline CDR1 and CDR2 sequences are GTSNPN and SVGIG (reference sequence). The part of the CDR3 DNA that was read is TGTGCCTGGAGTGTACAGGGGGATAAAGAGACC. This translates into CAWSVQGDKET. The CDR3, in full, reads CAWSVQGDKETQYF.